In this sample, the clone carrying this TCR beta chain turned up a few times. These data originate in a study of blood T cell repertoires in COVID-19. Study background: PBMCs, B-cell-depleted T cells, or T cells were the source of the cDNA or gDNA that made up the material.

Method: immunoSEQ multiplex PCR; TCRdb's copy keeps in-frame clones and lacks some. The profile covers 150,000 to 200,000 clones, with around 82% appearing a single time and 6.5% to 9% taken by the ten largest. V lost 8 bases and J lost 0, with 20 bases in between. The CDR3 is made up of 17 amino acids. CDR1 is MDHEN and CDR2 is SYDVKM in the germline V gene. Sequenced material: peripheral blood. This clonotype was obtained from a middle-aged woman with COVID-19, enrolled during active disease. The V and J genes are TRBV28 and TRBJ2-1; perhaps TRBD2 as D (5 bases). The CDR3 is CASLGAWGFSSYNEQFF. The CDR3 DNA reads TGTGCCAGCTTGGGAGCTTGGGGATTTAGCTCCTACAATGAGCAGTTCTTC.